This T cell receptor (beta chain) was observed in a study of Ad26.COV2.S vaccination and SARS-CoV-2 variants. Study results and caveats: Whether participants received vaccine or placebo, their non-spike TCR breadth was similar.

Germline lookup yields CDR1 SGHTA and CDR2 FQGTGA. V was cut by 2 bases and J by 6 bases, with 13 bases left in between. The CDR3 runs to 15 residues. Treatment noted: 19 received Ad26.COV2.S at low or high dose, single or two shots; several received placebo; per-sample allocation not given. Sampling occurred on day 63 after the first vaccine or placebo injection. At a Boston site, the person donating was an adult of 18-55 years. As its vector, the vaccine had Ad26, which expressed Wuhan-strain SARS-CoV-2 spike. Note on this clone: Antigen unknown.

Libraries were prepared by immunoSEQ multiplex PCR; TCRdb keeps only in-frame clonotypes and omits some of them. The repertoire has 380,000 or so clones, less than 90% of them found once; the top ten carry around 6.4%. The sequence was collected from a person between 18 and 59 years old who received the Ad26.COV2.S COVID-19 vaccine or a placebo. This material consisted of peripheral blood, taken in a trial of Ad26.COV2.S vaccine versus placebo. The gene calls are TRBV7-3 and TRBJ2-2; D is perhaps TRBD1 (6 bases). CDR3 sequence reads: CASSLEGVGSGELFF. CDR3 sequence (DNA): TGTGCCAGCAGCTTAGAGGGGGTCGGATCCGGGGAGCTGTTTTTT.